This T cell receptor beta chain was documented in a study of blood T cells in healthy people across ages. A few counts support this clonotype. Then a second PCR, running roughly 7 to 11 cycles, was carried out with a sample-barcoded 5' primer and a J-beta primer mix. Via MiXCR, TCRdb re-called the 5' RACE reads, giving one row per CDR3 protein. The sample holds about 650,000 distinct CDR3 sequences, around 32% seen once. After removal of 7 bases from V and 8 bases from J, the junction contained 8 bases not matched to a gene. This CDR3 is 14 amino acids long. Germline CDR1 MNHEY, CDR2 SVGAGI. The origin of this receptor is a woman older than 75 in good health. J is TRBJ1-4 and V is TRBV6-5; the match to TRBD1 covers 9 bases. Sequences were obtained from blood. The chain's CDR3 is CASTRDRANEKLFF. The CDR3 DNA follows: TGTGCCAGCACAAGGGACAGGGCCAACGAAAAACTGTTTTTT.